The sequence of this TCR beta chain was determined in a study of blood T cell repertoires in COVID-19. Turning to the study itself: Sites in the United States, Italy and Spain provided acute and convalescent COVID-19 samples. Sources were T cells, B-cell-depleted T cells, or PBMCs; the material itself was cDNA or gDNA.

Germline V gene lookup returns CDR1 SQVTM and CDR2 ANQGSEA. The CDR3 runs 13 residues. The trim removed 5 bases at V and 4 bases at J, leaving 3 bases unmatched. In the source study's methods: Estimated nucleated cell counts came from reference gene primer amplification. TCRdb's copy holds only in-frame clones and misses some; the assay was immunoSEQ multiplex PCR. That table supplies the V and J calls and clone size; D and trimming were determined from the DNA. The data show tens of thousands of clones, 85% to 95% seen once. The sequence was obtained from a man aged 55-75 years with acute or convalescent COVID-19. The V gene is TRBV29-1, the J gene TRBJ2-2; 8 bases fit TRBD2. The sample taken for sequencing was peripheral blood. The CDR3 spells CSVLSGSTGELFF. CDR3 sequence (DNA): TGCAGCGTTCTGAGCGGGAGCACCGGGGAGCTGTTTTTT.